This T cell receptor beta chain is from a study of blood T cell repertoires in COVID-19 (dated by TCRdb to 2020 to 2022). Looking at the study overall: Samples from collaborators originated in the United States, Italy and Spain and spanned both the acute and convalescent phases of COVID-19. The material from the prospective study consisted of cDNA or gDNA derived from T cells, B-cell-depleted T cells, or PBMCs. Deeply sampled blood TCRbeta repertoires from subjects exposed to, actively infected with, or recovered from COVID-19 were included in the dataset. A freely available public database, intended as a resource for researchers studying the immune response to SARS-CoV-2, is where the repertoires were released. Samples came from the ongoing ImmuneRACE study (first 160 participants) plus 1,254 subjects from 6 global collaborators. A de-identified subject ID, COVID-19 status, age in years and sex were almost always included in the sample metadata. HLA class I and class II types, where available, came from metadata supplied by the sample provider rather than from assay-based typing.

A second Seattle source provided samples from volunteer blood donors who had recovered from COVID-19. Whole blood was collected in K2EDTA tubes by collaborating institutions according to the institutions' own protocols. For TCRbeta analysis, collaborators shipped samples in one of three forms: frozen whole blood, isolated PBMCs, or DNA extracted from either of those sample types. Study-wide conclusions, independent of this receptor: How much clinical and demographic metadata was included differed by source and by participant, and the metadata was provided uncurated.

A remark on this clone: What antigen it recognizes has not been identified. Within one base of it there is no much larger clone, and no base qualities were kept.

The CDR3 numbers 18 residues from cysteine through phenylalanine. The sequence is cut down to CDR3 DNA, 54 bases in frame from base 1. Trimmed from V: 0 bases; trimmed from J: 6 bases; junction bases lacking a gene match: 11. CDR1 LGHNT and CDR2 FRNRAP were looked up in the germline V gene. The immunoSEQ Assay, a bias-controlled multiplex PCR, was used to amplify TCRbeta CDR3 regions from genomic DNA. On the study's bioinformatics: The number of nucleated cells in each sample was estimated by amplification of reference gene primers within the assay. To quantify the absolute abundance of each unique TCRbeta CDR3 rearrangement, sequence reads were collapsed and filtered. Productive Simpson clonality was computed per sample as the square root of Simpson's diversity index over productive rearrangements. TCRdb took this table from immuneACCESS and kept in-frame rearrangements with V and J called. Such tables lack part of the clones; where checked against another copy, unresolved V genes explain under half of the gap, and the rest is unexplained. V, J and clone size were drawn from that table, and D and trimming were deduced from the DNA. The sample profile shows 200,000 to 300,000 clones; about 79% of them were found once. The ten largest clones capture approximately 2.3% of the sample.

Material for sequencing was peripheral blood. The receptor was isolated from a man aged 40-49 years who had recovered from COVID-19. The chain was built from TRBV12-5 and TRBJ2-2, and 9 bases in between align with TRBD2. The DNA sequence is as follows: TGTGCTAGTGGTTTGGTACCGATAGCGGGAGCAGTTGCCGGGGAGCTGTTTTTT. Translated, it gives CASGLVPIAGAVAGELFF.